This TCR beta chain was sequenced during a study of T cells expressing NK-cell markers. The wider study: Seven of the eight sequenced donors were classified as HCMV-seropositive, and one was classified as seronegative.

UMI-tagged 5'RACE template switching yielded the TCR beta cDNA. Reanalyzing the 5' RACE reads, TCRdb keeps one entry per CDR3 protein, without DNA. The sample's table shows 300,000 to 450,000 distinct CDR3 sequences. About this clonotype: No antigen is known for it.

Whole-study results and caveats: The share of CD8+ T cells held by dominant NKG2C+ clonotypes was roughly 1.0-7.5% in more than 5 donors.

CDR3 length equals 19 residues. Germline V CDR1 and CDR2: LGHDT, YNNKEL (reference sequence). The material sequenced was blood T cells: a sorted CD56 or NKG2C T cell subset, CD4+ or CD8+ T cells, or bulk PBMC T cells (not recorded which). This TCR came from a man between 18 and 69 years old in good health. The rearrangement joins TRBV3-1 to TRBJ2-3; TCRdb designates TRBD1, a call that cannot be tested without DNA. This CDR3 reads CASSQDPVLAPLKGGTQYF.